Below, 27 T cell receptor beta chains from the same sample are listed, as sequenced in a study of vaccination effects on CD4 cells after COVID-19. Profiling relied on immunoSEQ multiplex PCR, and the TCRdb table lists in-frame clones only, not all of them. The sample shows about 46,000 clones, around 70% of them seen only once. The ViraFEST assay expanded antigen-specific CD4+ T cells with viral peptide pools before sequencing. At the end of around eleven days of culture, CD4+ T cells were isolated. Participants received two doses of either the BNT162b2 or mRNA-1273 vaccine. The antigens for these receptors are not known. The sample consisted of CD4+ T cells from PBMCs cultured with HCoV-OC43 spike peptides, taken after COVID-19 vaccination. Subset here: HCoV-OC43 spike overlapping peptide pool stimulation. These receptors were obtained from a human donor who received a COVID-19 vaccine.

The chain couples TRBV29-1 to TRBJ2-2, with 8 bases that match TRBD2. V lost 5 bases and J lost 5; bases outside the gene matches: 4. The CDR3 loop spans 13 amino acids. CDR1 SQVTM and CDR2 ANQGSEA come from the germline V gene. CDR3 in DNA: TGCAGCGTTTCAACTAGCGGAACCGGGGAGCTGTTTTTT. Translated: CSVSTSGTGELFF.

V and J are TRBV9 and TRBJ2-7, with TRBD2 matching 9 bases. The CDR3 length is 14 residues. Looked up from germline, CDR1 is SGDLS and CDR2 is YYNGEE. The V gene end was trimmed by 0 bases and the J gene end by 5 bases; junction bases not matched to a gene: 3. Written as DNA, the CDR3 is TGTGCCAGCAGCGTAGATAGCGGGGGCAACGAGCAGTACTTC. Protein sequence: CASSVDSGGNEQYF.

V gene TRBV6-5 combines with J gene TRBJ1-6; no definite D call. Germline CDR1 reads MNHEY; CDR2 reads SVGAGI. CDR3 length: 15 amino acids. Trimming removed 0 bases at V and 9 bases at J, with 12 bases between. In DNA form, the CDR3 reads TGTGCCAGCAGTTACTCGATACTTGGCGGTTCACCCCTCCACTTT. Its translation: CASSYSILGGSPLHF.

The J gene is TRBJ2-7, the V gene TRBV3-1 (or the pseudogene TRBV3-2); D is possibly TRBD1 (6 bases). CDR1 is LGHDT and CDR2 is YNNKEL in the germline V gene (reference sequence). This CDR3 is 15 amino acids long. The ends were cut back, 5 bases at V and 3 bases at J, with 17 bases in the middle. Written as DNA, the CDR3 is TGTGCCAGCAGCTTGGGCGGACAGATGGGCTACGAGCAGTACTTC. It codes for CASSLGGQMGYEQYF.

V usage is TRBV6-5 and J usage is TRBJ2-7; 8 nucleotides align to TRBD1. The CDR3 has 16 amino acids. CDR1 and CDR2 from the germline V gene are MNHEY and SVGAGI. V shed 0 bases and J 1 base; nucleotides not matched to a gene: 5. The CDR3, as DNA: TGTGCCAGCAGTTACTCAGGCAGGGGGCAATCCTACGAGCAGTACTTC. This sequence encodes CASSYSGRGQSYEQYF.

The chain uses TRBV5-1 and TRBJ2-6; possible D gene TRBD1, 6 bases. Germline V gene data show CDR1 as SGHRS and CDR2 as YFSETQ. This CDR3 is built from 16 residues. With 4 bases removed from V and 0 bases from J, the gap between germline ends came to 11 bases. The CDR3, as DNA: TGCGCCAGCAGCCTCAGACAGGTCTCTGGGGCCAACGTCCTGACTTTC. This encodes CASSLRQVSGANVLTF.

This clone has a handful of counts. The V and J genes are TRBV19 and TRBJ1-1; no clear D. This CDR3 contains 13 residues. From germline, CDR1 is LNHDA and CDR2 SQIVND (reference sequence). Trimming shortened V by 4 bases and J by 3 bases, and 9 bases separated the two germline ends. CDR3: CASSKRTYTEAFF. The CDR3 nucleotides are TGTGCCAGTAGTAAAAGGACCTACACTGAAGCTTTCTTT.

The chain joins TRBV3-1 (or the pseudogene TRBV3-2) to TRBJ1-2, with 10 bases aligning to TRBD1. The CDR3 has 15 amino acids. V shed 5 bases and J 3 bases; nucleotides not matched to a gene: 6. Per germline, CDR1 LGHDT and CDR2 YNNKEL (reference sequence). This CDR3 reads CASSSRDRGDYGYTF. CDR3 in DNA: TGTGCCAGCAGCTCGCGGGACAGGGGAGACTATGGCTACACCTTC.

The chain joins TRBV5-5 to TRBJ2-1, with D perhaps matching TRBD1 (6 bases). The ends were cut back, 2 bases at V and 6 bases at J, with 6 bases in the middle. The CDR3 covers 12 residues. Per germline, CDR1 SGHKS and CDR2 YYEKEE (reference sequence). This CDR3 reads CASSLGGNEQFF. The DNA for the CDR3 is TGTGCCAGCAGCTTAGGGGGCAATGAGCAGTTCTTC. The entire variable domain, with the rest obtained from reference TRBV5-5 and TRBJ2-1, is as follows: DAGVTQSPTHLIKTRGQQVTLRCSPISGHKSVSWYQQVLGQGPQFIFQYYEKEERGRGNFPDRFSARQFPNYSSELNVNALLLGDSALYLCASSLGGNEQFFGPGTRLTVL.

The chain is built from TRBV7-8 and TRBJ2-7, with 9 bases lining up with TRBD2. V was clipped by 3 bases and J by 4 bases; unmatched bases: 4. This CDR3 has 14 amino acids. The germline gives CDR1 SGHVS, CDR2 FQNEAQ. CDR3 sequence: CASSFGTSWYEQYF. Written as DNA, the CDR3 is TGTGCCAGCAGCTTTGGGACTAGCTGGTACGAGCAGTACTTC.

The chain has TRBV11-3 and TRBJ2-2, with D uncertain. CDR1 and CDR2 (germline): SGHNT, YENEEA. The CDR3 contains 12 residues. The V end lost 0 bases, the J end lost 8 bases, and 4 bases lay between the germline ends. The CDR3 protein is CASSLEIGELFF. DNA for the CDR3: TGTGCCAGCAGCTTAGAAATTGGGGAGCTGTTTTTT.

The chain is built from TRBV6-4 and TRBJ2-1; 8 bases fit TRBD2. The CDR3 is 15 amino acids. In germline, CDR1 is MRHNA, CDR2 SNTAGT. V lost 5 bases, J lost 2 bases, and 5 bases stayed unmatched. CDR3 region: CASSPLAEAYNEQFF. DNA of the CDR3: TGTGCCAGCAGTCCACTAGCGGAGGCCTACAATGAGCAGTTCTTC.

This clone appeared a few times. The chain links TRBV30 to TRBJ1-2; 10 bases match TRBD1. The CDR3 extends over 14 amino acids. Germline V gene data show CDR1 as GTSNPN and CDR2 as SVGIG (reference sequence). V shed 8 bases, J shed 8 bases, and the junction held 14 bases outside the gene matches. The CDR3, as DNA: TGTGCCGCAAGCCGGGACAGGGGAGTCCAAGGCTACACCTTC. Amino acid sequence: CAASRDRGVQGYTF. Filled out from reference TRBV30 and TRBJ1-2, the complete variable domain reads SQTIHQWPATLVQPVGSPLSLECTVEGTSNPNLYWYRQAAGRGLQLLFYSVGIGQISSEVPQNLSASRPQDRQFILSSKKLLLSDSGFYLCAASRDRGVQGYTFGSGTRLTVV.

This clone has just a few counts. This chain links TRBV7-7 with TRBJ2-1; tentatively, D is TRBD2 (6 bases). The germline V and J ends were trimmed by 0 bases and 8 bases, with 20 bases remaining between them. Germline V lookup: CDR1 SSHAT, CDR2 FNYEAQ (reference sequence). The CDR3 has 17 amino acids. The CDR3 loop reads CASSLARRAVMMYEQFF. The CDR3 DNA reads as TGTGCCAGCAGCTTAGCCCGGAGGGCCGTGATGATGTATGAGCAGTTCTTC.

The rearrangement links TRBV14 to TRBJ2-2; no clear D gene. Trimming pared 0 bases from V and 4 bases from J, leaving 6 bases between. From germline, CDR1 is SGHDN and CDR2 FVKESK. The CDR3 has 14 amino acids. The chain's CDR3 is CASSQDLATGELFF. The CDR3 DNA reads TGTGCCAGCAGCCAAGATTTAGCCACCGGGGAGCTGTTTTTT.

This sequence joins TRBV21-1 and TRBJ1-1; no DNA check was done on the table's D call, TRBD1. TRBV21-1 is annotated as a pseudogene. The CDR3 sequence is 20 residues long. The CDR3 nucleotides are TGTGCCAGCAGCAAATTTGGGCGGCCCAGGGGGCGGCCCAGGGCCACTGAAGCTTTCTTT. Residues: CASSKFGRPRGRPRATEAFF.

CDR3 DNA: TGTGCCAGCAGCCGAGGGGGGTACAGCGATGGCTACACCTTC. This gives the protein CASSRGGYSDGYTF. The chain combines TRBV5-5 with TRBJ1-2; possible D gene TRBD1, 6 bases. This CDR3 region has 14 residues. With 4 bases removed from V and 6 bases from J, the gap between germline ends came to 16 bases. From germline, CDR1 is SGHKS and CDR2 YYEKEE (reference sequence).

This chain uses TRBV20-1 with TRBJ2-1; 9 nucleotides agree with TRBD2. This CDR3 is 15 amino acids long. The germline CDR1 and CDR2 sequences are DFQATT and SNEGSKA (reference sequence). V lost 3 bases and J lost 5; bases outside the gene matches: 8. The CDR3: CSASSGGGVNNEQFF. The CDR3 DNA reads TGCAGTGCTAGTTCCGGCGGGGGGGTGAACAATGAGCAGTTCTTC.

The genes are TRBV6-5 and TRBJ1-2, with no clear D. Trimming cost V 2 bases and J 4 bases, with 17 bases left between them. This CDR3 spans 16 amino acids. Germline V CDR1 and CDR2: MNHEY, SVGAGI. The CDR3 bases are TGTGCCAGCAGTTACAGTGTTGGAGGGAGCTCCTATGGCTACACCTTC. It encodes CASSYSVGGSSYGYTF.

The CDR3 DNA follows: TGTGCCAGCAGTGAAGGGACTAGCGGGAGGCATGAGCAGTTCTTC. Translation gives CASSEGTSGRHEQFF. The rearrangement uses TRBV6-1 and TRBJ2-1, with 14 bases that match TRBD2. The CDR3 has 15 amino acids. CDR1 and CDR2 from the germline V gene are MNHNS and SASEGT. The ends lost 1 base at V and 8 bases at J; junction bases unmatched: 1.

J is TRBJ1-6 and V is TRBV10-1, with 8 bases matching TRBD1. This CDR3 has 15 amino acids. Germline V CDR1 and CDR2: WNHNN, SYGVQD (reference sequence). Unmatched junction bases numbered 17, after V lost 8 bases and J lost 14 bases. The DNA of the CDR3 is TGCGCCAGCTTAGGGACAGGCGCCGGCCGTGTGGCCCTCCACTTT. It translates to CASLGTGAGRVALHF.

The chain couples TRBV2 to TRBJ1-3, with a tentative D call TRBD1 (5 bases). The germline CDR1 and CDR2 sequences are SNHLY and FYNNEI. This CDR3 comprises 15 residues. V was clipped by 2 bases and J by 0 bases, with 8 bases between them. CDR3 region: CASSEFRGSGNTIYF. CDR3 sequence (DNA): TGTGCCAGCAGTGAATTTAGGGGCTCTGGAAACACCATATATTTT.

The chain employs TRBV4-1 and TRBJ1-2; a possible D gene is TRBD1 (5 bases). Germline V gene data show CDR1 as MGHRA and CDR2 as YSYEKL. The CDR3 is made up of 15 amino acids. V gave up 2 bases and J gave up 1 base, with 11 bases separating them. As DNA, the CDR3 is TGCGCCAGCAGCCAAAATACAGGAGTTAACTATGGCTACACCTTC. It translates to CASSQNTGVNYGYTF.

The genes are TRBV9 and TRBJ2-3, with D perhaps matching TRBD1 or TRBD2 (6 bases each). The CDR3 runs to 15 residues. The germline CDR1 and CDR2 sequences are SGDLS and YYNGEE. The V and J ends lost 0 bases and 5 bases respectively, with 13 bases between them. In DNA form, the CDR3 reads TGTGCCAGCAGCGTAGATGGGGGGCAGCGAGATACGCAGTATTTT. Its protein product is CASSVDGGQRDTQYF.

This clone has only a few counts. The J gene is TRBJ2-7, the V gene TRBV7-6; D may match TRBD1 or TRBD2 (5 bases each). Germline V CDR1 and CDR2: SGHVS, FNYEAQ. V lost 2 bases and J 7 bases, leaving 24 bases between the germline ends. The CDR3 has 17 amino acids. The DNA for the CDR3 is TGTGCCAGCAGCTTATGGGCTTTCCGGGACCTAGACAAAGAGCAGTACTTC. This encodes CASSLWAFRDLDKEQYF.

The CDR3 region is CAISDQGDGYEQYF. CDR3 sequence (DNA): TGTGCCATCAGTGATCAGGGGGACGGGTACGAGCAGTACTTC. The rearrangement joins TRBV10-3 to TRBJ2-7; 7 bases fit TRBD1. The CDR3 has 14 amino acids. J gave up 4 bases and V 3 bases, and 6 bases lay outside the gene matches. The germline CDR1 and CDR2 sequences are ENHRY and SYGVKD.

The genes are TRBV5-1 and TRBJ1-1; no clear D gene. The germline V and J ends were trimmed by 1 base and 0 bases, with 13 bases remaining between them. Germline assignment: CDR1 SGHRS and CDR2 YFSETQ. CDR3 length equals 16 residues. The DNA of the CDR3 is TGCGCCAGCAGCTTGATTTCTACGGAGATGAACACTGAAGCTTTCTTT. It translates to CASSLISTEMNTEAFF. Using reference TRBV5-1 and TRBJ1-1 for the parts outside the CDR3, the full variable domain is KAGVTQTPRYLIKTRGQQVTLSCSPISGHRSVSWYQQTPGQGLQFLFEYFSETQRNKGNFPGRFSGRQFSNSRSEMNVSTLELGDSALYLCASSLISTEMNTEAFFGQGTRLTVV.